What follows are 25 T cell receptor beta chains derived from one specimen sequenced in a study of neurological immune-mediated disorders. TCRdb processed the 5' RACE reads anew with MiXCR; each CDR3 protein has one entry. The sample has 54,000 or so distinct CDR3 sequences; 3% to 4% are singletons. Material for sequencing was PBMCs. These receptors all stem from a man between 60 and 70 years old with multiple sclerosis.

In this sample, this clonotype turned up a few times. A clone one base away is much larger, so this may be a read error. The rearrangement joins TRBV5-1 to TRBJ2-7; D is perhaps TRBD1 or TRBD2 (5 bases each). V was pared by 4 bases and J by 7 bases, with 18 bases between. CDR3 length: 14 amino acids. Germline V CDR1 and CDR2: SGHRS, YFSETQ. The CDR3 loop is CASSIGTLAEEQYF. CDR3 bases: TGCGCCAGCAGCATTGGGACCCTCGCGGAAGAGCAGTACTTC.

This rearrangement joins TRBV28 to TRBJ1-6; a possible D gene is TRBD1 (6 bases). Germline V gene sequence: CDR1 MDHEN, CDR2 SYDVKM. This CDR3 has 14 amino acids. With 2 bases removed from V and 10 bases from J, the gap between germline ends came to 12 bases. The CDR3 coding sequence is TGTGCCAGCAGTTTAGTACAGGGTGCATCACCCCTCCACTTT. As protein: CASSLVQGASPLHF.

This clonotype has at least ten counts. V and J are TRBV5-5 and TRBJ2-3, with 7 bases aligning to TRBD2. This CDR3 has 16 residues. CDR1 SGHKS and CDR2 YYEKEE come from the germline V gene (reference sequence). The junction had 5 bases not matched to a gene; V was cut back by 0 bases and J by 1 base. The CDR3 region is CASSLVPSGRTDTQYF. CDR3 nucleotides: TGTGCCAGCAGCTTGGTCCCTAGCGGACGCACAGATACGCAGTATTTT.

The table lists this clonotype with many counts. The chain has TRBV2 and TRBJ2-3; TRBD2 matches 8 bases. With V trimmed by 8 bases and J by 2 bases, 6 bases remained unmatched. Germline V gene lookup returns CDR1 SNHLY and CDR2 FYNNEI. CDR3 length: 14 amino acids. CDR3 in DNA: TGTGCCAGCTTAGCGGGGAGACTCACAGATACGCAGTATTTT. Translating it yields CASLAGRLTDTQYF.

This clonotype has ten or more counts. This chain connects TRBV20-1 to TRBJ2-7, with 7 bases identical to TRBD2. After removal of 2 bases from V and 5 bases from J, the junction contained 3 bases not matched to a gene. The length of the CDR3 is 12 residues. Germline CDR1 is DFQATT and CDR2 is SNEGSKA (reference sequence). The DNA of the CDR3 is TGCAGTGCTAGAAAAACTAGCGACGAGCAGTACTTC. It specifies CSARKTSDEQYF.

The sample holds many counts of this clonotype. The genes are TRBV3-1 and TRBJ2-3, with 11 positions matching TRBD2. Germline V lookup: CDR1 LGHDT, CDR2 YNNKEL (reference sequence). The trim removed 3 bases at V and 5 bases at J, leaving 13 bases unmatched. The CDR3 sequence is 18 residues long. Here the CDR3 DNA reads TGTGCCAGCAGCCACTTCGGACTAGCGGGCCTCACGGGAGATACGCAGTATTTT. Encoded protein: CASSHFGLAGLTGDTQYF.

This clonotype has a count of ten or more. The genes are TRBV5-1 and TRBJ1-1; TRBD1 matches 10 bases. This CDR3 spans 13 amino acids. CDR1 and CDR2 (germline): SGHRS, YFSETQ. V lost 8 bases and J lost 5; bases outside the gene matches: 6. CDR3 coding DNA: TGCGCCAGTTGGGACAGGGGAATTACTGAAGCTTTCTTT. Amino acid sequence: CASWDRGITEAFF.

This clonotype was counted many times. The V and J genes are TRBV20-1 and TRBJ2-7; 7 bases are shared with TRBD1. Germline V gives CDR1 DFQATT, CDR2 SNEGSKA (reference sequence). This CDR3 comprises 16 residues. Trimming at V came to 0 bases and at J to 2 bases, leaving 10 bases not matched to a gene. CDR3 sequence: CSARDYVKGAPYEQYF. In nucleotides, the CDR3 is TGCAGTGCTAGAGATTACGTTAAGGGGGCGCCCTACGAGCAGTACTTC.

At least ten counts were recorded for this clonotype. The gene calls are TRBV6-5 and TRBJ2-6, with a possible D match to TRBD2 (5 bases). CDR1 MNHEY and CDR2 SVGAGI come from the germline V gene. With 2 bases removed from V and 1 base from J, the gap between germline ends came to 12 bases. The CDR3 has 17 amino acids. DNA of the CDR3: TGTGCCAGCAGTTACGGTTTACGGGGATCTGGGGCCAACGTCCTGACTTTC. Translating it yields CASSYGLRGSGANVLTF.

This clonotype came up many times. The V and J genes are TRBV7-8 and TRBJ1-5; possibly TRBD1 for D (6 bases). This CDR3 is 14 amino acids long. With 4 bases removed from V and 2 bases from J, the gap between germline ends came to 9 bases. The germline gives CDR1 SGHVS, CDR2 FQNEAQ. The CDR3 sequence: CASSSQGGNQPQHF. Written as DNA, the CDR3 is TGTGCCAGCAGCTCACAGGGTGGCAATCAGCCCCAGCATTTT. The full variable domain, its missing parts supplied by reference TRBV7-8 and TRBJ1-5, is GAGVSQSPRYKVAKRGQDVALRCDPISGHVSLFWYQQALGQGPEFLTYFQNEAQLDKSGLPSDRFFAERPEGSVSTLKIQRTQQEDSAVYLCASSSQGGNQPQHFGDGTRLSIL.

This clonotype has ten or more counts. The CDR3 sequence: CASSPASGGPGKDTQYF. CDR3 DNA sequence: TGTGCCAGCAGCCCAGCGAGCGGGGGGCCCGGGAAGGATACGCAGTATTTT. The J gene is TRBJ2-3, the V gene TRBV7-2; TRBD2 agrees at 9 bases. Unmatched junction bases numbered 15, after V lost 5 bases and J lost 6 bases. Germline V lookup: CDR1 SGHTA, CDR2 FQGNSA. The CDR3 is 17 residues long. Filled out from reference TRBV7-2 and TRBJ2-3, the complete variable domain reads GAGVSQSPSNKVTEKGKDVELRCDPISGHTALYWYRQSLGQGLEFLIYFQGNSAPDKSGLPSDRFSAERTGGSVSTLTIQRTQQEDSAVYLCASSPASGGPGKDTQYFGPGTRLTVL.

This clonotype occurred many times. The rearrangement joins TRBV20-1 to TRBJ2-1, with 9 bases identical to TRBD2. There are 14 residues in the CDR3. Germline loops: CDR1 DFQATT, CDR2 SNEGSKA (reference sequence). The V gene end was trimmed by 3 bases and the J gene end by 6 bases; junction bases not matched to a gene: 6. The CDR3 is CSASRPSGVNEQFF. The DNA of the CDR3 is TGCAGTGCTAGTCGGCCTAGCGGGGTCAATGAGCAGTTCTTC.

In its sample, this clonotype was seen many times. The chain recombines TRBV6-5 with TRBJ1-2, with unresolved D. The CDR3 covers 14 residues. Germline CDR1 is MNHEY and CDR2 is SVGAGI. V was shortened by 6 bases and J by 3 bases, with 14 bases between the two germline ends. The CDR3 here is CASSLDAADYGYTF. CDR3 sequence (DNA): TGTGCCAGCAGCCTGGACGCTGCTGACTATGGCTACACCTTC.

This clonotype appeared many times. The chain employs TRBV3-1 and TRBJ2-3; 10 nucleotides align to TRBD2. Germline V gene data show CDR1 as LGHDT and CDR2 as YNNKEL (reference sequence). The CDR3 consists of 17 residues. After removal of 4 bases from V and 5 bases from J, the junction contained 12 bases not matched to a gene. The CDR3 protein is CASSRNQGASGGDTQYF. CDR3 bases: TGTGCCAGCAGCCGCAATCAGGGGGCTAGCGGGGGAGATACGCAGTATTTT.

The rearrangement joins TRBV3-1 to TRBJ1-5; 8 nucleotides agree with TRBD1. The germline V gene has CDR1 LGHDT and CDR2 YNNKEL (reference sequence). CDR3 size: 15 residues. With 3 bases clipped from V and 4 bases from J, the junction kept 5 bases outside the gene matches. As DNA, the CDR3 is TGTGCCAGCAGCCACTCGGACAGGGCAAATCAGCCCCAGCATTTT. Its translation: CASSHSDRANQPQHF.

This clonotype was seen many times. V is TRBV5-1 and J is TRBJ1-1; maybe TRBD1 (6 bases). This CDR3 comprises 17 residues. Germline-derived CDR1 and CDR2 are SGHRS and YFSETQ. V lost 4 bases and J 0 bases, leaving 19 bases between the germline ends. CDR3 sequence reads: CASSLQGLAPMNTEAFF. CDR3 coding DNA: TGCGCCAGCAGCCTCCAGGGGCTTGCTCCGATGAACACTGAAGCTTTCTTT.

The V call is TRBV10-3, the J call TRBJ2-6; unclear D gene. CDR1 ENHRY and CDR2 SYGVKD come from the germline V gene. This CDR3 is built from 18 residues. V was pared by 0 bases and J by 0 bases, with 12 bases between. Here the CDR3 DNA reads TGTGCCATCAGTGAGTCCGACGGTCGCCTCTCTGGGGCCAACGTCCTGACTTTC. Translation gives CAISESDGRLSGANVLTF.

With regard to this clonotype: A much larger clone lies a single base off, so this may be a read error. The CDR3 ends on some other residue instead of the conserved phenylalanine or tryptophan, so this is likely a read error. Here the CDR3 DNA reads TGCAGCGTAGAAACGAGCTCTGGGGCCAACGTCCTGACTTGC. Its translation is CSVETSSGANVLTC. The V gene is TRBV29-1, the J gene TRBJ2-6, with D uncertain. The CDR3 extends over 14 amino acids. V was clipped by 6 bases and J by 0 bases, with 9 bases between them. CDR1 and CDR2 from the germline V gene are SQVTM and ANQGSEA.

This clonotype was recorded many times. The CDR3 sequence is CASLVAGGLRGAQYF. CDR3 bases: TGTGCCTCCTTGGTAGCGGGAGGGCTCCGGGGGGCGCAGTATTTT. This chain joins TRBV7-8 and TRBJ2-3; TRBD2 matches 11 bases. V trimming: 11 bases; J trimming: 10 bases; junction bases outside the gene matches: 17. From germline, CDR1 is SGHVS and CDR2 FQNEAQ. The CDR3 sequence is 15 residues long.

This clonotype was seen ten or more times. The chain combines TRBV3-1 with TRBJ2-1; perhaps TRBD2 as D (5 bases). The V gene's germline CDR1 is LGHDT and CDR2 YNNKEL (reference sequence). Trimming stripped 8 bases from V and 10 bases from J, with 12 bases between. The CDR3 is 11 amino acids. CDR3 sequence reads: CASGILEEQFF. The CDR3 nucleotides read TGTGCCAGCGGGATACTAGAAGAGCAGTTCTTC.

This clonotype was observed at least ten times. The chain employs TRBV28 and TRBJ2-1; 8 bases align to TRBD1. This CDR3 contains 17 residues. J gave up 1 base and V 8 bases, and 13 bases lay outside the gene matches. Germline V gene lookup returns CDR1 MDHEN and CDR2 SYDVKM. CDR3 coding DNA: TGTGCCAGCCTTACTGACAGGGGTCTTACGTCCTACAATGAGCAGTTCTTC. Its translation: CASLTDRGLTSYNEQFF.

This clonotype was observed at least ten times. The chain couples TRBV5-5 to TRBJ2-4; 7 bases map to TRBD2. The germline CDR1 and CDR2 sequences are SGHKS and YYEKEE (reference sequence). Trimming took 4 bases from V and 0 from J; bases not matched to a gene: 7. CDR3 length: 16 residues. The CDR3 spells CASSAGGGLAKNIQYF. In nucleotides, the CDR3 is TGTGCCAGCAGCGCGGGCGGGGGACTAGCCAAAAACATTCAGTACTTC.

This clonotype was recorded at least ten times. This sequence joins TRBV5-6 and TRBJ2-3; TRBD2 agrees at 10 bases. V shed 3 bases, J shed 6 bases, and the junction held 13 bases outside the gene matches. The CDR3 runs to 17 residues. Germline CDR1 and CDR2: SGHDT and YYEEEE. In nucleotides, the CDR3 is TGTGCCAGCAGCTCACCCACCAGCGGGAGGGCCAGGGATACGCAGTATTTT. Translated: CASSSPTSGRARDTQYF. Full variable domain (outside the CDR3, taken from reference TRBV5-6 and TRBJ2-3): DAGVTQSPTHLIKTRGQQVTLRCSPKSGHDTVSWYQQALGQGPQFIFQYYEEEERQRGNFPDRFSGHQFPNYSSELNVNALLLGDSALYLCASSSPTSGRARDTQYFGPGTRLTVL.

This clonotype was recorded many times. This rearrangement joins TRBV2 to TRBJ2-3, with 8 positions matching TRBD1. This CDR3 is 14 amino acids long. Germline V gives CDR1 SNHLY, CDR2 FYNNEI. V gave up 7 bases and J gave up 2 bases; unmatched junction bases: 5. Written as DNA, the CDR3 is TGTGCCAGCATGGGGACAGGCTACACAGATACGCAGTATTTT. This encodes CASMGTGYTDTQYF.

This clonotype has a count of ten or more. The V call is TRBV5-1, the J call TRBJ2-1; 9 bases agree with TRBD1. There are 14 residues in the CDR3. V lost 4 bases, J lost 9 bases, and 8 bases stayed unmatched. The V gene's germline CDR1 is SGHRS and CDR2 YFSETQ. CDR3 bases: TGCGCCAGCAGCCAGGGACAGGGTAGCGGTGAGCAGTTCTTC. This translates into CASSQGQGSGEQFF. Filled out from reference TRBV5-1 and TRBJ2-1, the complete variable domain reads KAGVTQTPRYLIKTRGQQVTLSCSPISGHRSVSWYQQTPGQGLQFLFEYFSETQRNKGNFPGRFSGRQFSNSRSEMNVSTLELGDSALYLCASSQGQGSGEQFFGPGTRLTVL.